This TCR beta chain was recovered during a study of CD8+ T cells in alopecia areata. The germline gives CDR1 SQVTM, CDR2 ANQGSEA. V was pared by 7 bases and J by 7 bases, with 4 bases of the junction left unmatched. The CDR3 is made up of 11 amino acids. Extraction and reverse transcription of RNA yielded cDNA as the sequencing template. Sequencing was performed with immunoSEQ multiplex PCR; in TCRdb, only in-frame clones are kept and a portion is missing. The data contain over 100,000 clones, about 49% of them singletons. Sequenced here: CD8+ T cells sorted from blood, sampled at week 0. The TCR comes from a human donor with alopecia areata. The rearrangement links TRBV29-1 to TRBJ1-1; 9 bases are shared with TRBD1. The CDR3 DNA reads TGCAGCGCCAGACAGGGGGGTGAAGCTTTCTTT. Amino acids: CSARQGGEAFF.